A selection of T cell receptor beta chains follows, all from one sample in a study of high-grade serous ovarian cancer treatment subgroups. Assay: immunoSEQ multiplex PCR; the TCRdb copy retains only in-frame clones and omits some. The table lists around 2,000 clones, over 75% of them singletons, with roughly an eighth in the top ten. The sample consisted of tumor tissue. The receptors derive from a human donor with high-grade serous ovarian cancer. Both conserved end residues are part of each CDR3. The D gene is left open where the match is weak. Only part of the rows carry a size: once, few, many, or a class if the clone is expanded.

TRBV25-1,TRBD1,TRBJ2-2,.,TGTGCCAGCAGTGGCCTCCCAGGGGGTACCGGGGAGCTGTTTTTT,CASSGLPGGTGELFF
TRBV16,TRBD1,TRBJ2-7,.,TGTGCCACCGCAGGGACAGGGAGCGACGAGCAGTACTTC,CATAGTGSDEQYF
TRBV4-2,.,TRBJ1-6,.,TGTGCCAGCAGCTACGGGACTCAAAATTCACCCCTCCACTTT,CASSYGTQNSPLHF
TRBV5-1,TRBD1,TRBJ2-5,.,TGCGCCAGCAGCCTTGCGGGACAGGGAGGGGAGACCCAGTACTTC,CASSLAGQGGETQYF
TRBV27,.,TRBJ1-5,.,TGTGCCAGCAGGATCAGGGGATCCAATCAGCCCCAGCATTTT,CASRIRGSNQPQHF
TRBV6-5,.,TRBJ2-1,.,TGTGCCAGCAGTTACACGGGCCGTGAGCAATTCTTC,CASSYTGREQFF
TRBV2,.,TRBJ2-6,.,TGTGCCAGCAGTGAATATAGGTGGGGCTCTGGGGCCAACGTCCTGACTTTC,CASSEYRWGSGANVLTF
TRBV7-2,TRBD1,TRBJ1-2,.,TGTGCCAGCAGCTTTCAGGGGGCAGACGGCTACACCTTC,CASSFQGADGYTF
TRBV5-5,.,TRBJ2-5,.,TGTGCCAGCAGCGGCGGGGAGACCCAGTACTTC,CASSGGETQYF
TRBV7-8,TRBD1,TRBJ2-5,.,TGTGCCAGCAGCGCGGAAGCCGGGACAGGGACCCGAGCGCAGTACTTC,CASSAEAGTGTRAQYF
TRBV30,.,TRBJ2-4,.,TGTGCCTGGAAGGTACAGGGCCAAAACATTCAGTACTTC,CAWKVQGQNIQYF
TRBV30,TRBD1,TRBJ2-2,once,TGTGCCTGGAGAGGGTCGACAGGGGCCACCGGGGAGCTGTTTTTT,CAWRGSTGATGELFF
TRBV6-5,TRBD1,TRBJ1-2,once,TGTGCCAGCAGGGGATCGGGACAGTTCTATGGCTACACCTTC,CASRGSGQFYGYTF
TRBV27,.,TRBJ1-1,.,TGTGCCAGCAGTCCGGTGGCCAGCACTGAAGCTTTCTTT,CASSPVASTEAFF
TRBV6-5,.,TRBJ2-7,.,TGTGCCAGCAGTTTTTCCGGGGGCTCCTACGAGCAGTACTTC,CASSFSGGSYEQYF
TRBV29-1,TRBD2,TRBJ2-2,.,TGTAGCGTAGCGGGAACCACCGGGGAGCTGTTTTTT,CSVAGTTGELFF
TRBV6-5,TRBD2,TRBJ2-7,.,TGTGCCACACGGACTAGCGGGGTCTACGAGCAGTACTTC,CATRTSGVYEQYF
TRBV7-9,TRBD2,TRBJ2-7,.,TGTGCCAGCAGCTTAGTAGCTAGCGGGGGCTCCTACGAGCAGTACTTC,CASSLVASGGSYEQYF
TRBV6-6,TRBD1,TRBJ1-6,.,TGTGCCAGCAGTTTCCTAGACAGGGGTTTGGGATCACCCCTCCACTTT,CASSFLDRGLGSPLHF
TRBV2,.,TRBJ2-6,few,TGTGCCAGCAGGCGGGGACAAGAGAGACACTCTGGGGCCAACGTCCTGACTTTC,CASRRGQERHSGANVLTF
TRBV7-9,TRBD2,TRBJ2-3,.,TGTGCCAGCAGCTTAGTGGAGACTAGCGACACAGATACGCAGTATTTT,CASSLVETSDTDTQYF
TRBV2,.,TRBJ2-5,.,TGTGCCAGCACCTTAGAAGAGACCCAGTACTTC,CASTLEETQYF
TRBV11-3,.,TRBJ2-7,.,TGTGCCAGCAGCTTAAAATCCTTGGGGATCAACTACGAGCGGTACTTC,CASSLKSLGINYERYF
TRBV6-1,.,TRBJ1-1,few,TGTGCCAGCAGTGGGGTAGGGGGGAACACTGAAGCTTTCTTT,CASSGVGGNTEAFF
TRBV7-9,.,TRBJ1-6,few,TGTGCCAGCAGCTTCGGGACGGTTAATTCACCCCTCCACTTT,CASSFGTVNSPLHF
TRBV7-9,.,TRBJ2-5,.,TGTGCCAGCAGCTTAGGAGGACAAGAGACCCAGTACTTC,CASSLGGQETQYF
TRBV27,.,TRBJ1-4,once,TGTGCCAGCAGTTTATCAGGATCCGGGTCTGAAAAACTGTTTTTT,CASSLSGSGSEKLFF
TRBV2,.,TRBJ2-5,.,TGTGCCAGCAGTGCCGTCGGAGAAGAGACCCAGTACTTC,CASSAVGEETQYF
TRBV4-1,TRBD2,TRBJ2-3,.,TGCGCCAGCAGCCAAGTGACTAGCGGGAGACCCGGGGTGGTGAAAGATACGCAGTATTTT,CASSQVTSGRPGVVKDTQYF
TRBV7-9,.,TRBJ2-7,.,TGTGCCAGCAGTCTTTCTGGGACCCCTCAACTAATAGAGCAGTACTTC,CASSLSGTPQLIEQYF
TRBV4-3,.,TRBJ1-2,.,TGCGCCAGCAGCCAAGAAGTAGGTCAGGGATTCTATGGCTACACCTTC,CASSQEVGQGFYGYTF
TRBV4-2,.,TRBJ2-5,.,TGTGCCAGCAGCCAAGAAGAACAGTCCGAGACCCAGTACTTC,CASSQEEQSETQYF
TRBV11-2,TRBD2,TRBJ2-1,.,TGTGCCAGCAGCTCTCCGCGGGGGGGCTACAATGAGCAGTTCTTC,CASSSPRGGYNEQFF
TRBV29-1,.,TRBJ1-2,.,TGCAGCGAAGGACCCCGGGGGAGAGATGGCTACACCTTC,CSEGPRGRDGYTF
TRBV4-3,.,TRBJ2-2,.,TGCGCCAGCAGCCGAGGGAGATTGAGGAACACCGGGGAGCTGTTTTTT,CASSRGRLRNTGELFF
TRBV5-1,.,TRBJ2-1,.,TGCGCCAGCCAGTCCTGGGCTGGCAATGAGCAGTTCTTC,CASQSWAGNEQFF
TRBV10-3,TRBD1,TRBJ1-1,.,TGTGCCATCACCCGACAGGGTGCCAACACTGAAGCTTTCTTT,CAITRQGANTEAFF
TRBV12-5,.,TRBJ2-7,.,TGTGCTAGTGGGCCGACTTACGAGCAGTACTTC,CASGPTYEQYF
TRBV7-9,TRBD1,TRBJ1-4,once,TGTGCCAGCAGCTTAAACAGGGGAGATGAAAAACTGTTTTTT,CASSLNRGDEKLFF
TRBV27,.,TRBJ1-5,.,TGTGCCAGCAGGTCCGAAAATCAGCCCCAGCATTTT,CASRSENQPQHF
TRBV5-4,.,TRBJ2-7,.,TGTGCCAGCAGCTTGTCCACAGGGTTCCCCTACGAGCAGTACTTC,CASSLSTGFPYEQYF
TRBV18,TRBD1,TRBJ1-1,.,TGTGCCAGCTCACCATTACGGGACAGCAACACTGAAGCTTTCTTT,CASSPLRDSNTEAFF
TRBV29-1,.,TRBJ1-4,.,TGCAGCGTTGCTGAGGGAACTAATGAAAAACTGTTTTTT,CSVAEGTNEKLFF
TRBV12-5,TRBD1,TRBJ2-7,.,TGTGCTAGTGCCTCAGACAGGGTTTACGAGCAGTACTTC,CASASDRVYEQYF
TRBV15,.,TRBJ2-7,.,TGTGCCACCAGCAGAGAGGAAGGGCAGACCTACGAGCAGTACTTC,CATSREEGQTYEQYF
TRBV2,.,TRBJ1-1,.,TGTGCCAGCAGTGTTGGGTCAAACACTGAAGCTTTCTTT,CASSVGSNTEAFF
TRBV6-5,.,TRBJ1-1,.,TGTGCCAGCAGTTACCCGGCGGGTGAGGCTTTCTTT,CASSYPAGEAFF
TRBV13,.,TRBJ2-2,.,TGTGCCAGCAGCTCCCGGACAGGGAGGGCCGGGGAGCTGTTTTTT,CASSSRTGRAGELFF
TRBV27,.,TRBJ2-7,.,TGTGCCAGCAGTTCCTTGGTAGGCCACGAGCAGTACTTC,CASSSLVGHEQYF
TRBV27,.,TRBJ2-7,.,TGTGCCAGCAGTTCCTTGGTAGGCCACGAGCAGTACTTC,CASSSLVGHEQYF
TRBV9,TRBD2,TRBJ2-7,.,TGTGCCAGCAGCTCCCGTAGCGGGGGGGATTCCTACGAGCAGTACTTC,CASSSRSGGDSYEQYF
TRBV30,TRBD2,TRBJ2-1,few,TGTGCCTGGAGTGGGAGACTAGCGGGGGGGAATGAGCAGTTCTTC,CAWSGRLAGGNEQFF
TRBV7-2,TRBD2,TRBJ2-1,once,TGTGCCAGCACCGTTACTAGCGGGCTTGTGAATGAGCAGTTCTTC,CASTVTSGLVNEQFF
TRBV6-5,.,TRBJ2-7,.,TGTGCCAGCAGAAGATCAGGGTCCCACGAGCAGTACTTC,CASRRSGSHEQYF
TRBV6-5,.,TRBJ1-2,.,TGTGCCAGCAGTTACTCAGGACACTATGGCTACACCTTC,CASSYSGHYGYTF
TRBV6-6,.,TRBJ1-2,.,TGTGCCAGCAGCGACCGGGACATATATGGCTACACCTTC,CASSDRDIYGYTF
TRBV7-9,TRBD2,TRBJ2-3,.,TGTGCCAGCAGCTCCCGACTAGCGGGGGGGGAAGATACGCAGTATTTT,CASSSRLAGGEDTQYF
TRBV4-1,.,TRBJ1-1,few,TGCGCCAGCAGCCAAGGCGGGGAAGCTTTCTTT,CASSQGGEAFF